This TCR beta chain was observed in a study of CD8 T cells in ankylosing spondylitis. Regarding the study as a whole: Researchers reportedly found disease-linked clones significantly enriched in matched ankylosing spondylitis synovial fluid.

The authors made TCR beta libraries by quantitative 5'-RACE with molecular barcodes. MiXCR, run by TCRdb on the 5' RACE reads, gives a single entry per CDR3 protein. The data hold 250,000 to 350,000 distinct CDR3 sequences, with 20% observed a single time. This clonotype was picked up many times. Its antigen is still unknown. Trimming took 2 bases from V and 2 from J, leaving 13 bases between them. CDR3 length: 16 residues. Germline V gene lookup returns CDR1 MNHEY and CDR2 SMNVEV (reference sequence). Material for sequencing was blood, either unsorted or a sorted T cell fraction (not recorded which). The chain carries TRBV27 and TRBJ2-1; no clear D. The TCR originated in a male donor with ankylosing spondylitis or in good health (not recorded which). CDR3 in amino acids: CASSLELYGAYNEQFF. DNA of the CDR3: TGTGCCAGCAGTTTAGAGCTCTATGGGGCCTACAATGAGCAGTTCTTC.